These T cell receptor beta chains were read from a single sample in a study of cytomegalovirus exposure and HLA in healthy donors. Here immunoSEQ multiplex PCR was the method, and the copy in TCRdb shows in-frame clones only, minus some. The data show more than 80,000 clones, less than 80% seen once. The specimen sequenced was PBMCs. The receptors derive from a man between 60 and 75 years old in good health and CMV-seronegative. CDR3s include the opening cysteine and the closing phenylalanine or tryptophan. A D gene is named only where the DNA matches it firmly. The size entry is marked missing in some rows and otherwise reads once, few, many or a size class.

J gene,V gene,clone size,D gene,CDR3 DNA,CDR3 protein
TRBJ1-5,TRBV6-5,-,-,TGTGCCAGCAAAAGCACCTACAATCAGCCCCAGCATTTT,CASKSTYNQPQHF
TRBJ2-7,TRBV5-1,-,-,TGCGCCAGCAGCCGATCACAACATAACTACGAGCAGTACTTC,CASSRSQHNYEQYF
TRBJ2-2,TRBV7-2,few,-,TGTGCCAGCAGCCGACCAGAGAGGGGGGAGCTGTTTTTT,CASSRPERGELFF
TRBJ2-4,TRBV7-2,-,TRBD1,TGTGCCAGCAGCTCACCGGGACAGGGTGCCAAAAACATTCAGTACTTC,CASSSPGQGAKNIQYF
TRBJ1-2,TRBV6-6,-,-,TGTGCCAGCAGTTACGCAGGGATCTATGGCTACACCTTC,CASSYAGIYGYTF
TRBJ2-3,TRBV12-5,-,-,TGTGCTAGTGGTTTCACAGGTCAATCCACAGATACGCAGTATTTT,CASGFTGQSTDTQYF
TRBJ1-5,TRBV5-5,few,-,TGTGCCAGCAGCGGGACACCTGATGAACCCCAGCATTTT,CASSGTPDEPQHF
TRBJ1-4,TRBV19,-,-,TGTGCCAGTAATACGGGTAGTCCGAATGAAAAACTGTTTTTT,CASNTGSPNEKLFF
TRBJ2-3,TRBV6-5,once,-,TGTGCCAGCAGTTACCTGGGGGCGGCGGATACGCAGTATTTT,CASSYLGAADTQYF
TRBJ2-6,TRBV7-2,-,TRBD1,TGTGCCAGCAGCCGAGACACCCAGGGGGTCGGGGCCAACGTCCTGACTTTC,CASSRDTQGVGANVLTF
TRBJ1-5,TRBV7-3,-,-,TGTGCCAGCAGCTTAGATGACTCTCAGCCCCAGCATTTT,CASSLDDSQPQHF
TRBJ2-2,TRBV1,-,-,TGCACCAGCAGCCGTAAGGGGAGCGGGGGGACGAACACCGGGGAGCTGTTTTTT,CTSSRKGSGGTNTGELFF
TRBJ2-2,TRBV9,-,TRBD2,TGTGCCAGCAGCATGGCGGGGGCCGGGGAGCTGTTTTTT,CASSMAGAGELFF
TRBJ1-4,TRBV2,-,-,TGTGCCAGCTCGGGCAACAGAAGACAGGCAACTAATGAAAAACTGTTTTTT,CASSGNRRQATNEKLFF
TRBJ1-1,TRBV4-2,few,TRBD1,TGTGCCAGCAGCCTAGATCACACAGGGGGCACTGAAGCTTTCTTT,CASSLDHTGGTEAFF
TRBJ2-5,TRBV5-1,-,TRBD2,TGCGCCAGCAGCTTGGAGGCGGGGGGCGTCCAAGAGACCCAGTACTTC,CASSLEAGGVQETQYF
TRBJ2-7,TRBV27,-,-,TGTGCCAGCAGTTTAACAGCCTCCTACGAGCAGTACTTC,CASSLTASYEQYF
TRBJ2-1,TRBV6-9,few,TRBD1,TGTGCCAGCAGCCCCGCGGACAGGAGGAGATACAATGAGCAGTTCTTC,CASSPADRRRYNEQFF
TRBJ1-6,TRBV28,few,-,TGTGCCAGCAGACGACAGACCTATAATTCACCCCTCCACTTT,CASRRQTYNSPLHF
TRBJ2-1,TRBV4-3,-,-,TGCGCCAGCAGCCAAGATCTAAGGGGGGGTTCCTACAATGAGCAGTTCTTC,CASSQDLRGGSYNEQFF
TRBJ1-1,TRBV5-1,-,TRBD1,TGCGCCAGCAGCTTGATTGGACAGGGGATGAACACTGAAGCTTTCTTT,CASSLIGQGMNTEAFF
TRBJ1-6,TRBV2,once,-,TGTGCCAGCAGACCAACGGGGACTACAAATTCACCCCTCCACTTT,CASRPTGTTNSPLHF
TRBJ1-1,TRBV2,-,-,TGTGCCAGCAGACCCATGGCCGGGGTGAACACTGAAGCTTTCTTT,CASRPMAGVNTEAFF
TRBJ1-2,TRBV5-4,-,-,TGTGCCAGTTACGCCGCGTTGGGCGGCTACACCTTC,CASYAALGGYTF
TRBJ2-5,TRBV5-1,once,-,TGCGCCAGCAGCTTGGAAGTTTCGACAGGCCAAGAGACCCAGTACTTC,CASSLEVSTGQETQYF
TRBJ1-3,TRBV19,-,-,TGTGCCAGTAGTCCGTTTGGCACCAGCTCTGGAAACACCATATATTTT,CASSPFGTSSGNTIYF
TRBJ2-7,TRBV11-2,-,-,TGTGCCAGCAGCTTCACAGGGAGAGCCTACGAGCAGTACTTC,CASSFTGRAYEQYF
TRBJ2-2,TRBV2,-,-,TGTGCCAGCAGTGCCCTTTGGGGGCAGGGCGGGTCCGGGGAGCTGTTTTTT,CASSALWGQGGSGELFF
TRBJ1-6,TRBV9,once,-,TGTGCCAGCAGCGTAACGGGAGATAATTCACCCCTCCACTTT,CASSVTGDNSPLHF
TRBJ1-2,TRBV7-9,-,TRBD1,TGTGCCAGCAGCCACGACAGGGTAATTGGCTACACCTTC,CASSHDRVIGYTF
TRBJ2-5,TRBV2,-,TRBD2,TGTGCCAGCAGTGAATGGGCTAGCGGGGTGAAGTACTTC,CASSEWASGVKYF
TRBJ2-1,TRBV6-5,-,TRBD2,TGTGCCAGCAGTTACGGGCGGGGAGGGAATGAGCAGTTCTTC,CASSYGRGGNEQFF
TRBJ2-2,TRBV7-3,-,TRBD2,TGTGCCAGCAGCTCTACTAGCGGGGGGTGGACCGGGGAGCTGTTTTTT,CASSSTSGGWTGELFF
TRBJ1-4,TRBV28,once,-,TGTGCCAGCAGTGCCTGGGCCACCGGAGGAATTGAAAAACTGTTTTTT,CASSAWATGGIEKLFF
TRBJ1-5,TRBV6-1,-,TRBD1,TGTGCCAGCACCAGACAGGGGACGAGACAGCCCCAGCATTTT,CASTRQGTRQPQHF
TRBJ2-1,TRBV9,-,TRBD2,TGTGCCAGCAGCTCTCGGACTAGCGGGGGGGCGGAGCAGTTCTTC,CASSSRTSGGAEQFF
TRBJ1-5,TRBV19,-,-,TGTGCCAGTACCCCTGGGGCAGGTGGGTATAGCAATCAGCCCCAGCATTTT,CASTPGAGGYSNQPQHF
TRBJ1-6,TRBV6-4,-,TRBD1,TGTGCCAGCGCCAGACAGGGGGGTAATTCACCCCTCCACTTT,CASARQGGNSPLHF
TRBJ1-4,TRBV14,-,TRBD1,TGTGCCAGCAGCCGTGGACAGGGTGAAAAACTGTTTTTT,CASSRGQGEKLFF
TRBJ2-3,TRBV6-5,-,TRBD2,TGTGCCAGCAGACGACTAGCGGGGCGCACAGATACGCAGTATTTT,CASRRLAGRTDTQYF
TRBJ1-2,TRBV9,-,-,TGTGCCAGCAGCGTGACGGGACATAACTATGGCTACACCTTC,CASSVTGHNYGYTF
TRBJ2-2,TRBV5-4,few,TRBD1,TGTGCCAGCAGCTTGGTAGCAGGGGGAACCGGGGAGCTGTTTTTT,CASSLVAGGTGELFF
TRBJ2-1,TRBV6-4,-,TRBD1,TGTGCCAGCAGTCGGACCGGGACAGATTACAATGAGCAGTTCTTC,CASSRTGTDYNEQFF
TRBJ2-6,TRBV9,few,-,TGTGCCAGCAGGTCCTTCTCTGGGGCCAACGTCCTGACTTTC,CASRSFSGANVLTF
TRBJ2-3,TRBV5-4,-,-,TGTGCCAGCAGCCGGAAAAGGACTAGCACAGATACGCAGTATTTT,CASSRKRTSTDTQYF
TRBJ2-3,TRBV6-5,-,TRBD1,TGTGCCAGCAGTTGGGACAGGGGAGGGACAGATACGCAGTATTTT,CASSWDRGGTDTQYF